This T cell receptor (beta chain) was identified during a study of T cells in Graves' hyperthyroidism and ophthalmopathy. RNA transcripts served as the template for amplifying TCR beta CDR3 regions. The study used the HTBI primer set for a first-round RT-PCR of the TCR CDR3. One entry per CDR3 protein, called by TCRdb with MiXCR from the multiplex PCR reads. The table includes about 320,000 distinct CDR3 sequences, over 15% detected once. This clonotype has just a few counts. CDR1 and CDR2 (germline): MNHNS, SASEGT. V gave up 6 bases and J gave up 6 bases; unmatched junction bases: 6. The CDR3 extends over 15 amino acids.

The chain is built from TRBV6-1 and TRBJ2-2; 11 positions agree with TRBD2. The TCR originated in a young man with Graves' hyperthyroidism. Specimen: blood. The CDR3 nucleotides are TGTGCCAGCAGACAGGGACTAGCGGACGCCGGGGAGCTGTTTTTT. Amino acids: CASRQGLADAGELFF.